This T cell receptor (beta chain) stems from a study of T cells in Graves' hyperthyroidism and ophthalmopathy. The V gene's germline CDR1 is DFQATT and CDR2 SNEGSKA (reference sequence). Trimming cost V 0 bases and J 3 bases; bases outside gene matches: 9. The CDR3 spans 16 residues. Authors of the study amplified TCR beta CDR3 regions from RNA transcripts. Primed by the HTBI set, a first-round RT-PCR was run on the TCR CDR3. In TCRdb, the multiplex PCR reads were re-called with MiXCR into one record per CDR3 protein. The data show under 250,000 distinct CDR3 sequences, approximately 23% seen once. This clonotype was counted between two and nine times.

The sequencing input was blood. The chain combines TRBV20-1 with TRBJ2-7; TRBD2 agrees at 9 bases. The sequence was obtained from a woman in her thirties or forties with Graves' ophthalmopathy. The CDR3 loop reads CSARDPSGKLGYEQYF. The CDR3, as DNA: TGCAGTGCTAGAGATCCTAGCGGGAAGTTAGGCTACGAGCAGTACTTC.